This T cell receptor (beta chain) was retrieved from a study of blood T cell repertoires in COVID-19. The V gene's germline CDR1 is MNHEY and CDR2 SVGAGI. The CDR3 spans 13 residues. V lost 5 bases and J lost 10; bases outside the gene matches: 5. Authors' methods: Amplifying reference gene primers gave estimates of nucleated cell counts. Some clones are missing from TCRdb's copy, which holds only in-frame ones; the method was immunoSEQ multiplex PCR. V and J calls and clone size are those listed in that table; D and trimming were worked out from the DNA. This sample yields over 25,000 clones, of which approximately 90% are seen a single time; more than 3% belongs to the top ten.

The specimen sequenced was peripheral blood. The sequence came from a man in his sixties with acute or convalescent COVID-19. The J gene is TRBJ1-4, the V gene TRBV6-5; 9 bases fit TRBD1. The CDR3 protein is CASSRETGGKLFF. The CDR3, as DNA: TGTGCCAGCAGTCGTGAGACAGGGGGAAAACTGTTTTTT.